Presented here are 31 T cell receptor beta chains from one specimen sequenced in a study of blood T cell repertoires in COVID-19. Using immunoSEQ multiplex PCR, the repertoire was profiled, and TCRdb retains in-frame clones only, with some absent. The sample shows about 250,000 clones, around 84% of them seen only once. Sequenced: PBMCs or T cells enriched from blood (not recorded which). The source is a man in his late teens or twenties who had recovered from COVID-19.

CDR3 coding DNA: TGTGCCAGCAGCCTACTAGCGGGGCGCAATGAGCAGTTCTTC. The encoded protein is CASSLLAGRNEQFF. The chain employs TRBV11-2 and TRBJ2-1; 10 nucleotides align to TRBD2. V lost 5 bases, J lost 6 bases, and 4 bases stayed unmatched. Germline V gene sequence: CDR1 SGHAT, CDR2 FQNNGV. The CDR3 sequence is 14 residues long.

CDR3 residues: CASSFTQREDFYNEQFF. In DNA, the CDR3 is TGTGCCAGCAGCTTCACCCAGCGGGAGGATTTCTACAATGAGCAGTTCTTC. This sequence joins TRBV7-9 and TRBJ2-1; 9 bases are a match to TRBD2. Germline CDR1 is SEHNR and CDR2 is FQNEAQ (reference sequence). The CDR3 has 17 residues. V lost 3 bases, J lost 3 bases, and 9 bases stayed unmatched.

This clone was counted a single time. The chain recombines TRBV10-1 with TRBJ2-1; possible D gene TRBD1, 5 bases. CDR1 and CDR2 from the germline V gene are WNHNN and SYGVQD (reference sequence). The V gene lost 0 bases and the J gene lost 9 bases, with 12 bases spanning the gap. CDR3 size: 14 residues. This chain's CDR3 is CASSESPDRGEQFF. Here the CDR3 DNA reads TGCGCCAGCAGTGAGTCTCCGGATAGGGGTGAGCAGTTCTTC.

This chain links TRBV27 with TRBJ2-3; the D gene is possibly TRBD2 (6 bases). This CDR3 spans 11 amino acids. CDR1 and CDR2 from the germline V gene are MNHEY and SMNVEV (reference sequence). Trimming took 8 bases from V and 11 from J, leaving 14 bases between them. Here the CDR3 reads CASRRELRQYF. The CDR3 bases are TGTGCCAGCCGGCGGGAACTAAGGCAGTATTTT.

The genes are TRBV19 and TRBJ2-7, with 10 bases identical to TRBD1. Germline CDR1 is LNHDA and CDR2 is SQIVND (reference sequence). The V and J ends lost 7 bases and 6 bases, in that order; junction bases with no gene match: 9. CDR3 length: 14 amino acids. The CDR3 region has the DNA TGTGCCAGTACCACGGGACAGGGGCCCCGCGAGCAGTACTTC. It encodes CASTTGQGPREQYF.

This clone was recorded only once. This chain links TRBV19 with TRBJ1-3; perhaps TRBD1 as D (6 bases). The V gene lost 6 bases and the J gene lost 6 bases, with 18 bases spanning the gap. The CDR3 is made up of 15 amino acids. Germline CDR1 reads LNHDA; CDR2 reads SQIVND (reference sequence). CDR3 nucleotides: TGTGCCAGTAGCCCAGGGGACGCGTTAGAAAACACCATATATTTT. Amino acid sequence: CASSPGDALENTIYF.

The CDR3 nucleotides are TGTGCCAGCTCCGAGACAGGGCACTACAATGAGCAGTTCTTC. As protein: CASSETGHYNEQFF. The chain carries TRBV18 and TRBJ2-1; 7 bases agree with TRBD1. V trimming: 6 bases; J trimming: 3 bases; junction bases outside the gene matches: 5. CDR3 size: 14 residues. In germline, CDR1 is KGHSH, CDR2 LQKENI.

J is TRBJ1-5 and V is TRBV4-1; TRBD1 matches 12 bases. The V and J ends lost 3 bases and 4 bases, in that order; junction bases with no gene match: 4. The CDR3 consists of 16 residues. CDR1 is MGHRA and CDR2 is YSYEKL in the germline V gene. The CDR3 sequence is CASSQGQGAGNQPQHF. In DNA, the CDR3 is TGCGCCAGCAGCCAGGGACAGGGGGCAGGGAATCAGCCCCAGCATTTT.

The J gene is TRBJ1-5, the V gene TRBV18; tentative D call: TRBD1 (5 bases). V lost 3 bases to trimming and J lost 3 bases, with 12 bases between them. Germline CDR1 is KGHSH and CDR2 is LQKENI. CDR3 length: 15 residues. The CDR3 is CASSPYGQANQPQHF. The CDR3, as DNA: TGTGCCAGCTCACCGTATGGACAAGCCAATCAGCCCCAGCATTTT.

The chain links TRBV3-1 (or the pseudogene TRBV3-2) to TRBJ2-5, with 11 positions matching TRBD2. The CDR3 length is 17 residues. V shed 2 bases, J shed 5 bases, and the junction held 10 bases outside the gene matches. Germline CDR1 LGHDT, CDR2 YNNKEL (reference sequence). DNA of the CDR3: TGTGCCAGCAGCCAAATCCTAGCGGGAGGATTGGGGGAGACCCAGTACTTC. It translates to CASSQILAGGLGETQYF.

The V and J genes are TRBV11-2 and TRBJ2-5; 7 positions agree with TRBD2. In germline, CDR1 is SGHAT, CDR2 FQNNGV. V dropped 0 bases and J dropped 8; count of bases not matched to a gene: 3. The length of the CDR3 is 13 residues. DNA of the CDR3: TGTGCCAGCAGCTTAGATGGGACTATTACCCAGTACTTC. This translates into CASSLDGTITQYF.

This chain joins TRBV7-9 and TRBJ2-3, with 10 bases identical to TRBD1. The ends lost 5 bases at V and 2 bases at J; junction bases unmatched: 4. Germline V gives CDR1 SEHNR, CDR2 FQNEAQ (reference sequence). The CDR3 has 15 amino acids. Here the CDR3 reads CASSRQGASTDTQYF. For the CDR3, the DNA is TGTGCCAGCAGCCGACAGGGGGCCTCCACAGATACGCAGTATTTT.

The chain employs TRBV11-3 and TRBJ1-1, with D perhaps TRBD1 (5 bases). The CDR3 is 15 amino acids. Germline loops: CDR1 SGHNT, CDR2 YENEEA. V was pared by 5 bases and J by 8 bases, with 21 bases between. Here the CDR3 reads CASSPLGTGNSEAFF. The CDR3 region has the DNA TGTGCCAGCAGCCCCTTAGGGACTGGGAATTCCGAAGCTTTCTTT.

The V call is TRBV6-4, the J call TRBJ1-1; D gene unclear. The V end lost 2 bases, the J end lost 0 bases, and 13 bases lay between the germline ends. This CDR3 spans 16 amino acids. CDR1 and CDR2 from the germline V gene are MRHNA and SNTAGT. DNA for the CDR3: TGTGCCAGCAGTGACGGCGGGCTATTGATGAACACTGAAGCTTTCTTT. It is translated as CASSDGGLLMNTEAFF.

The chain uses TRBV20-1 and TRBJ1-2, with 8 bases matching TRBD1. Trimming removed 6 bases from V and 6 bases from J; junction bases left unmatched: 12. Per germline, CDR1 DFQATT and CDR2 SNEGSKA (reference sequence). The CDR3 spans 14 residues. The CDR3 sequence: CSASRTGQGDGYTF. The CDR3 DNA follows: TGCAGTGCAAGTCGGACAGGGCAGGGGGATGGCTACACCTTC.

The CDR3 protein is CASSSRRGRGKEPSAEAFF. The DNA of the CDR3 is TGTGCCAGCAGCTCGAGGCGTGGCAGGGGGAAAGAGCCGTCCGCTGAAGCTTTCTTT. V usage is TRBV14 and J usage is TRBJ1-1; TRBD1 matches 7 bases. The CDR3 spans 19 residues. V lost 5 bases to trimming and J lost 6 bases; unmatched junction nucleotides: 24. Germline V gene sequence: CDR1 SGHDN, CDR2 FVKESK.

The J gene is TRBJ2-1, the V gene TRBV7-9; 11 nucleotides match TRBD2. This CDR3 region has 15 residues. J was trimmed by 10 bases and V by 5 bases; bases with no gene match: 10. Germline-derived CDR1 and CDR2 are SEHNR and FQNEAQ (reference sequence). CDR3 nucleotide sequence: TGTGCCAGCAGCCCGACTAGCGGGAAGGGGTACGAGCAGTTCTTC. It translates to CASSPTSGKGYEQFF.

The rearrangement joins TRBV1 to TRBJ2-7; the table gives TRBD2 as D, unverified against the DNA. TRBV1 is an annotated pseudogene. This CDR3 has 15 residues. The CDR3, as DNA: TGCACCAGCAGCCCTGAGCCAGCGGCTTCCTACGAGCAGTACTTC. It translates to CTSSPEPAASYEQYF.

This rearrangement joins TRBV5-1 to TRBJ1-6, with 10 positions matching TRBD1. The length of the CDR3 is 16 residues. Unmatched junction bases numbered 7, after V lost 4 bases and J lost 6 bases. The V gene's germline CDR1 is SGHRS and CDR2 YFSETQ. The CDR3 here is CASSPGTGVGNSPLHF. CDR3 DNA: TGCGCCAGCAGCCCTGGGACAGGGGTTGGTAATTCACCCCTCCACTTT.

This chain links TRBV6-5 with TRBJ1-4, with D perhaps matching TRBD1 (5 bases). CDR1 is MNHEY, CDR2 SVGAGI, per germline. The V and J ends lost 5 bases and 6 bases respectively, with 13 bases between them. The CDR3 has 14 residues. The DNA of the CDR3 is TGTGCCAGCAGTCCCGGACAAGTGTATGAAAAACTGTTTTTT. Its protein product is CASSPGQVYEKLFF.

V gene TRBV5-6 combines with J gene TRBJ1-1; tentatively, D is TRBD1 (5 bases). Germline V gene data show CDR1 as SGHDT and CDR2 as YYEEEE. The CDR3 sequence is 14 residues long. V lost 2 bases to trimming and J lost 4 bases, with 12 bases between them. The CDR3: CASSLVPGGTEAFF. The CDR3 DNA is TGTGCCAGCAGCTTAGTTCCGGGGGGCACTGAAGCTTTCTTT. The whole variable domain, filled in from reference TRBV5-6 and TRBJ1-1, reads DAGVTQSPTHLIKTRGQQVTLRCSPKSGHDTVSWYQQALGQGPQFIFQYYEEEERQRGNFPDRFSGHQFPNYSSELNVNALLLGDSALYLCASSLVPGGTEAFFGQGTRLTVV.

This clone turned up a few times. The chain employs TRBV29-1 and TRBJ1-6; D is possibly TRBD1 (6 bases). The CDR3 is 14 amino acids. Germline CDR1 SQVTM, CDR2 ANQGSEA. The V and J ends lost 7 bases and 4 bases respectively, with 14 bases between them. The DNA for the CDR3 is TGCAGCGCCAAGCAACAGGGTTATAATTCACCCCTCCACTTT. Protein: CSAKQQGYNSPLHF.

A single count supports this clone. The junction departs from the called germline gene at one end, perhaps through a read error. This sequence joins TRBV29-1 and TRBJ1-1; D gene unclear. Germline assignment: CDR1 SQVTM and CDR2 ANQGSEA. The CDR3 loop spans 13 amino acids. The CDR3 sequence: CSAGGQANIEAFF. The CDR3 coding sequence is TGCAGCGCCGGCGGCCAGGCGAACATTGAAGCTTTCTTT.

V gene TRBV4-1 combines with J gene TRBJ1-1; 7 nucleotides line up with TRBD1. Germline V CDR1 and CDR2: MGHRA, YSYEKL. Losses at the gene ends were 5 bases for V and 11 bases for J; bases not matched to a gene: 17. The CDR3 has 15 amino acids. CDR3 nucleotides: TGCGCCAGCAGCTCAGGCGGACAGGTCGAATGGGGGGCTTTCTTT. This encodes CASSSGGQVEWGAFF.

This chain joins TRBV27 and TRBJ2-1; D perhaps matches TRBD1 (6 bases). There are 14 residues in the CDR3. Germline values: CDR1 MNHEY, CDR2 SMNVEV (reference sequence). V was pared by 5 bases and J by 3 bases, with 11 bases between. The CDR3 DNA sequence: TGTGCCAGCAGTAACAGGGTAGGCTACAATGAGCAGTTCTTC. Protein: CASSNRVGYNEQFF.

The V gene is TRBV19, the J gene TRBJ1-2; 7 bases line up with TRBD1. Germline CDR1 and CDR2: LNHDA and SQIVND (reference sequence). J was trimmed by 1 base and V by 7 bases; bases with no gene match: 15. This CDR3 is built from 17 residues. CDR3 residues: CASTEAGQSTINYGYTF. The CDR3 coding sequence is TGTGCCAGTACCGAGGCGGGACAGTCTACGATTAACTATGGCTACACCTTC.

The chain couples TRBV27 to TRBJ1-5, with 7 bases aligning to TRBD1. Germline V lookup: CDR1 MNHEY, CDR2 SMNVEV (reference sequence). V lost 0 bases and J lost 7; bases outside the gene matches: 3. This CDR3 region has 14 residues. The CDR3 loop reads CASSLSRGQQPQHF. The CDR3 DNA reads TGTGCCAGCAGTTTATCAAGGGGGCAACAGCCCCAGCATTTT.

The V gene is TRBV5-1, the J gene TRBJ2-7; tentative D call: TRBD2 (6 bases). Trimming left V 0 bases short and J 3 bases short, with 13 bases between. Germline CDR1 is SGHRS and CDR2 is YFSETQ. The CDR3 runs to 15 residues. CDR3 residues: CASSLVGEAGYEQYF. CDR3 sequence (DNA): TGCGCCAGCAGCTTGGTCGGGGAGGCCGGCTACGAGCAGTACTTC. The entire variable domain, with the rest obtained from reference TRBV5-1 and TRBJ2-7, is as follows: KAGVTQTPRYLIKTRGQQVTLSCSPISGHRSVSWYQQTPGQGLQFLFEYFSETQRNKGNFPGRFSGRQFSNSRSEMNVSTLELGDSALYLCASSLVGEAGYEQYFGPGTRLTVT.

The rearrangement uses TRBV6-5 and TRBJ1-2, with D possibly TRBD1 on 5 matching bases. Between the trimmed V and J ends, which lost 0 bases and 3 bases, there was a span of 8 bases. The CDR3 contains 14 residues. Germline V gene sequence: CDR1 MNHEY, CDR2 SVGAGI. The CDR3 is CASSYSSRDYGYTF. The CDR3 bases are TGTGCCAGCAGTTACTCGAGCAGGGACTATGGCTACACCTTC.

The genes are TRBV5-1 and TRBJ2-1; possibly TRBD2 for D (6 bases). The V and J ends lost 4 bases and 0 bases respectively, with 17 bases between them. CDR1 and CDR2 from the germline V gene are SGHRS and YFSETQ. CDR3 size: 17 residues. CDR3 region: CASSLTGLASSYNEQFF. The CDR3 DNA follows: TGCGCCAGCAGCCTTACGGGACTTGCGAGCTCCTACAATGAGCAGTTCTTC.

This chain uses TRBV12-5 with TRBJ1-1; a possible D gene is TRBD1 (5 bases). Germline-derived CDR1 and CDR2 are LGHNT and FRNRAP. Trimming shortened V by 2 bases and J by 0 bases, and 13 bases separated the two germline ends. There are 16 residues in the CDR3. CDR3 nucleotides: TGTGCTAGTGGTTTGAACCCTAGGACACTGAACACTGAAGCTTTCTTT. This sequence encodes CASGLNPRTLNTEAFF.